The 25 T cell receptor beta chains below were found in one sample sequenced in a study of tumor-infiltrating lymphocytes in oesophageal squamous cell carcinoma. TCRdb analysed the PCR reads with MiXCR anew, one entry per CDR3 protein. The data contain 12,000 or so distinct CDR3 sequences, 55% to 70% of them seen just once; the ten biggest clones take up approximately 31%. The sample was esophageal tumor tissue. The receptor set was obtained from a female donor with esophageal squamous cell carcinoma.

About this clonotype itself: At one boundary the junction diverges from the germline segment, which might be a read error. J is TRBJ2-6 and V is TRBV5-1; the D is unclear. Germline CDR1 and CDR2: SGHRS and YFSETQ. The CDR3 is 14 amino acids. CDR3 amino acids: CASNLGTGANVLTF. The CDR3 nucleotides are TGCGCCAGCAACTTGGGGACTGGGGCCAACGTCCTGACTTTC.

Ten or more counts support this clonotype. J is TRBJ2-1 and V is TRBV6-1; 11 bases are shared with TRBD2. V shed 5 bases, J shed 5 bases, and the junction held 11 bases outside the gene matches. This CDR3 contains 17 residues. Germline CDR1 and CDR2: MNHNS and SASEGT. CDR3 sequence: CASSPRISGREDNEQFF. The CDR3 coding sequence is TGTGCCAGCAGTCCCCGTATTAGCGGGAGGGAAGACAATGAGCAGTTCTTC.

This clonotype was seen repeatedly, ten times or more. V and J are TRBV7-9 and TRBJ2-7, with no clear D. CDR3 length equals 14 residues. V was cut by 1 base and J by 5 bases, with 12 bases left in between. Germline lookup yields CDR1 SEHNR and CDR2 FQNEAQ (reference sequence). The CDR3 loop is CASSLGLTPDEQYF. CDR3 nucleotides: TGTGCCAGCAGCTTAGGGCTCACCCCGGACGAGCAGTACTTC.

A word on this clonotype: The junction differs from germline at one of its ends, possibly a read error. This chain links TRBV7-2 with TRBJ1-1; D not certain. The CDR3 totals 15 residues. The germline V gene encodes CDR1 SGHTA and CDR2 FQGNSA. CDR3 nucleotides: TGTGCCAGCAGCTTAGTTGAGGGAGGGCGCTACGAGCAGTACTTT. Translating gives CASSLVEGGRYEQYF.

This CDR3 is CASSSWEETQYF. CDR3 coding DNA: TGTGCCAGCAGCTCCTGGGAAGAGACCCAGTACTTC. V is TRBV12-3 or TRBV12-4 and J is TRBJ2-5; D is unclear. The CDR3 has 12 amino acids. V was cut by 6 bases and J by 3 bases, with 8 bases left in between.

This clonotype was recorded once. The chain joins TRBV6-1 to TRBJ2-7; 11 nucleotides agree with TRBD2. This CDR3 region has 16 residues. The V and J ends lost 5 bases and 3 bases, in that order; junction bases with no gene match: 9. CDR1 is MNHNS and CDR2 is SASEGT in the germline V gene. The CDR3 is CASSYRLTSGVYEQYF. The CDR3 DNA follows: TGTGCCAGCAGTTACAGGTTGACTAGCGGGGTCTACGAGCAGTACTTC.

The chain combines TRBV5-1 with TRBJ1-2; no clear D. V was shortened by 3 bases and J by 14 bases, with 8 bases between the two germline ends. The CDR3 is 9 amino acids. The germline gives CDR1 SGHRS, CDR2 YFSETQ. The DNA for the CDR3 is TGCGCCAGCAGCTATTCAGCGACCTTC. Residues: CASSYSATF.

The count of this clonotype is one. The V gene is TRBV10-3, the J gene TRBJ2-5; TRBD1 matches at 9 bases. The end of the DNA aligns better with TRBJ2-1, so the J call may be wrong. This CDR3 contains 14 residues. CDR1 and CDR2 (germline): ENHRY, SYGVKD. The CDR3 is CAISGRDRDNEQFF. The CDR3 region has the DNA TGTGCCATCAGTGGCCGGGACAGGGACAATGAGCAGTTCTTC.

The chain is built from TRBV20-1 and TRBJ2-1; the D call may be TRBD1 or TRBD2 (5 bases each). Deletions cut 3 bases from V and 3 bases from J, with 12 bases between. The CDR3 is 14 amino acids. Per the germline V gene, CDR1 is DFQATT and CDR2 is SNEGSKA (reference sequence). The CDR3 spells CSARPGTSYNEQFF. CDR3 nucleotides: TGCAGTGCTAGGCCCGGGACCAGCTACAATGAGCAGTTCTTC.

The V and J genes are TRBV6-4 and TRBJ1-3; a weak D match, TRBD1 (6 bases). CDR3 length: 16 residues. Trimming stripped 6 bases from V and 4 bases from J, with 19 bases between. CDR1 and CDR2 (germline): MRHNA, SNTAGT. Written as DNA, the CDR3 is TGTGCCAGCAGAGGTATGGCAGGGGTGTTCGGAAACACCATATATTTT. Translating it yields CASRGMAGVFGNTIYF.

V is TRBV12-3 or TRBV12-4 and J is TRBJ1-5; a weak D match, TRBD1 (6 bases). CDR3 length equals 14 residues. V was clipped by 6 bases and J by 0 bases, with 9 bases between them. CDR3 sequence reads: CASSGTNSNQPQHF. The DNA for the CDR3 is TGTGCCAGCAGCGGGACAAATAGCAATCAGCCCCAGCATTTT.

This clonotype was observed a few times. V usage is TRBV7-9 and J usage is TRBJ1-1, with TRBD1 as a possible D gene (5 bases). V lost 3 bases and J lost 7, with 9 bases in between. Germline V lookup: CDR1 SEHNR, CDR2 FQNEAQ (reference sequence). The CDR3 runs 12 residues. CDR3 in amino acids: CASSLWDGEAFF. In nucleotides, the CDR3 is TGTGCCAGCAGCTTGTGGGACGGTGAAGCTTTCTTT.

The CDR3 loop is CASMPRGSSYEQYF. Written as DNA, the CDR3 is TGTGCCAGCATGCCACGGGGGTCTAGTTACGAGCAGTACTTC. V is TRBV6-1 and J is TRBJ2-7; D might be TRBD2 (6 bases). Germline CDR1 is MNHNS and CDR2 is SASEGT. The CDR3 contains 14 residues. V shed 7 bases and J shed 4 bases, with 17 bases lying between them.

The gene calls are TRBV28 and TRBJ2-5; no reliable D call. This CDR3 comprises 14 residues. V shed 3 bases and J shed 11 bases, with 19 bases lying between them. Germline lookup yields CDR1 MDHEN and CDR2 SYDVKM. CDR3 sequence reads: CASSFGVLTDTQYF. In nucleotides, the CDR3 is TGTGCCAGCAGTTTTGGAGTGCTCACAGATACGCAGTACTTC.

This clonotype was seen more than once but under ten times. An end of the junction does not agree with germline; a read error may underlie this. The gene calls are TRBV7-6 and TRBJ2-5, with TRBD2 identical over 12 bases. CDR3 length equals 18 residues. Germline V gene sequence: CDR1 SGHVS, CDR2 FNYEAQ. Written as DNA, the CDR3 is TGTGCTAGCAGCTTAGCGGGGCTAGCGGGGGGGCCCAGAGAGACCCAGTACTTC. Its translation is CASSLAGLAGGPRETQYF.

This chain links TRBV7-2 with TRBJ2-3, with no clear D. The CDR3 runs to 13 residues. With 5 bases removed from V and 6 bases from J, the gap between germline ends came to 12 bases. Looked up from germline, CDR1 is SGHTA and CDR2 is FQGNSA. CDR3 in amino acids: CASSTMSWDTQYF. CDR3 nucleotides: TGTGCCAGCAGCACAATGTCTTGGGATACGCAGTATTTT.

The J gene is TRBJ2-7, the V gene TRBV6-1; 11 bases line up with TRBD1. CDR1 is MNHNS, CDR2 SASEGT, per germline. The CDR3 runs 18 residues. With V trimmed by 6 bases and J by 6 bases, 19 bases remained unmatched. The CDR3 DNA reads as TGTGCCAGCAGCTACGGACAGGGGGCAGTTTCAGCTAGGGGCGAGCAGTACTTC. This encodes CASSYGQGAVSARGEQYF.

V gene TRBV4-3 combines with J gene TRBJ1-1, with TRBD1 as a possible D gene (5 bases). The CDR3 loop spans 13 amino acids. Looked up from germline, CDR1 is LGHNA and CDR2 is YSLEER. Trimming left V 4 bases short and J 1 base short, with 7 bases between. The CDR3 sequence is CASSRGTNTEAFF. In DNA, the CDR3 is TGCGCCAGCAGCCGGGGGACGAACACTGAAGCTTTCTTT.

The table lists this clonotype with a count of one. The J gene is TRBJ2-2, the V gene TRBV7-3; 8 positions agree with TRBD1. The germline V gene has CDR1 SGHTA and CDR2 FQGTGA. Losses at the gene ends were 4 bases for V and 6 bases for J; bases not matched to a gene: 1. There are 13 residues in the CDR3. The CDR3 spells CASSSTGAGELFF. CDR3 coding DNA: TGTGCCAGCAGCTCGACAGGGGCCGGGGAGCTGTTTTTT.

This chain uses TRBV6-1 with TRBJ1-5; no clear D gene. Between the trimmed V and J ends, which lost 7 bases and 5 bases, there was a span of 12 bases. CDR1 and CDR2 (germline): MNHNS, SASEGT. This CDR3 is 13 amino acids long. CDR3 coding DNA: TGTGCCAGCACCATCTCCGGGGATCAGCCCCAGCATTTT. Translation: CASTISGDQPQHF.

CDR3 coding DNA: TGTGCCACACGACTGTCTGGGGCCAACGTCCTGACTTTC. It encodes CATRLSGANVLTF. The rearrangement joins TRBV6-8 to TRBJ2-6; the D is unclear. The CDR3 has 13 amino acids. V gave up 10 bases and J gave up 1 base, with 8 bases separating them. Germline-derived CDR1 and CDR2 are MNHGY and SAAAGT.

On this clonotype itself: This may be a read error, as it is one base from a much larger clone. This chain joins TRBV12-3 or TRBV12-4 and TRBJ2-7; TRBD2 is a possible D gene (6 bases). CDR3 size: 16 residues. As DNA, the CDR3 is TGTGCCAGCAGTTTAGCTCTAGCGACGAACACCGGGGAGCTGTATTTT. As protein: CASSLALATNTGELYF.

By sample fraction, this clonotype is large (0.1 to 1%). The rearrangement uses TRBV7-2 and TRBJ2-7, with TRBD2 matching over 10 bases. The CDR3 length is 15 residues. The J segment lost 4 bases and the V segment lost 5 bases, leaving 8 bases of the junction unmatched. Germline V gene data show CDR1 as SGHTA and CDR2 as FQGNSA. The DNA of the CDR3 is TGTGCCAGCAGCCTTGGGGTAGCGGGGGGTTACGAGCAGTACTTC. It is translated as CASSLGVAGGYEQYF.

Relative to its sample, this clonotype is medium-sized (0.01 to 0.1%). The genes are TRBV11-3 and TRBJ2-7; 7 nucleotides agree with TRBD2. Losses at the gene ends were 2 bases for V and 0 bases for J; bases not matched to a gene: 4. The germline V gene encodes CDR1 SGHNT and CDR2 YENEEA. This CDR3 contains 15 residues. The CDR3 here is CASSLRGGSSYEQYF. Here the CDR3 DNA reads TGTGCCAGCAGCTTAAGGGGCGGGAGCTCCTACGAGCAGTACTTC.

This clonotype appeared a few times. The V call is TRBV10-3, the J call TRBJ1-2, with 9 bases fitting TRBD1. Germline lookup yields CDR1 ENHRY and CDR2 SYGVKD. CDR3 length equals 14 residues. Trimming at V came to 4 bases and at J to 4 bases, leaving 4 bases not matched to a gene. CDR3 nucleotide sequence: TGTGCCATCAGTGGAGGACAGGGGTTCTATGGCTACACCTTC. Its protein is CAISGGQGFYGYTF.